The clone carrying this T cell receptor beta chain was observed a single time. The data originate from a study of T cell responses to AZD1222 COVID-19 vaccine. CDR3 size: 13 residues. With 5 bases clipped from V and 4 bases from J, the junction kept 1 base outside the gene matches. Germline loops: CDR1 SGHRS, CDR2 YFSETQ. Produced via immunoSEQ multiplex PCR; TCRdb's table is partial and in-frame only. Among roughly 140,000 clones listed, about 93% were seen once. This chain uses TRBV5-1 with TRBJ2-3; 10 bases fit TRBD1. The clonotype originates from an adult in good health. The sample consisted of peripheral blood, taken on day 0 of AZD1222 vaccination. This CDR3 reads CASRGQGSDTQYF. CDR3 sequence (DNA): TGCGCCAGCAGGGGACAGGGGTCAGATACGCAGTATTTT.